Sequencing of this T cell receptor beta chain was carried out in a study of CD8 T cells in ankylosing spondylitis. This clonotype has a count of ten or more. Its specificity is not known. Preparation of TCR beta libraries was done by quantitative 5'-RACE with molecular barcodes. In TCRdb, the 5' RACE reads were re-called with MiXCR into one record per CDR3 protein. Of 200,000 to 250,000 distinct CDR3 sequences in the sample, about 11% were seen once. Overall study results and limits: Peripheral blood samples showed relatively rare disease-linked clones, and these clones were CD8+. From matched ankylosing spondylitis synovial fluid, disease-linked clones were reportedly recovered at significantly enriched levels.

The origin of this receptor is a male donor with ankylosing spondylitis or in good health (not recorded which). The source material was blood, either unsorted or a sorted T cell fraction (not recorded which).

CDR3 DNA sequence: TGTGCCACCAGCAGAGATCGGGGGAGTAGCTCCTACAATGAGCAGTTCTTC. It is translated as CATSRDRGSSSYNEQFF. This chain connects TRBV15 to TRBJ2-1; the D gene is possibly TRBD2 (6 bases). CDR1 is LNHNV and CDR2 is YYDKDF in the germline V gene (reference sequence). This CDR3 has 17 amino acids. V gave up 0 bases and J gave up 0 bases, with 12 bases separating them.